This T cell receptor beta chain is from a study of human T cells and chemical hapten exposure. Study-wide results and caveats: Given that the donors had alopecia, their immune response may differ from that seen in healthy people. Expanded TCRs made up significantly more big CDR3 similarity clusters than controls did.

The CDR3 runs to 17 residues. Per germline, CDR1 SGHKS and CDR2 YYEKEE (reference sequence). Trimming pared 0 bases from V and 3 bases from J, leaving 16 bases between. Time point given: patch test 2, 6 weeks after DPC sensitization. Treatment specified: therapeutic diphenylcyclopropenone sensitization with weekly scalp DPC. Blood, whole and unfractionated, served as the source for total RNA extraction. There are many counts of this clonotype. Its antigen is still unknown. The library gave individual cDNA molecules unique molecular identifiers. TCRdb reanalysed the RACE reads using MiXCR and keeps one entry per CDR3 protein. The table has 350,000 to 400,000 distinct CDR3 sequences, nearly 6.5% seen once.

The clonotype originates from a woman aged 18 to 35 with alopecia areata. Some clones in this sample may be carry-over from other donors' samples. Sequenced here: whole blood, sampled in connection with sensitization to the hapten diphenylcyclopropenone (DPC). This chain uses TRBV5-5 with TRBJ2-1; D is uncertain. In nucleotides, the CDR3 is TGTGCCAGCAGCTTGGCAATGATTAGTATTAACTACAATGAGCAGTTCTTC. Amino acids: CASSLAMISINYNEQFF. The variable domain in full, completed from reference TRBV5-5 and TRBJ2-1, reads DAGVTQSPTHLIKTRGQQVTLRCSPISGHKSVSWYQQVLGQGPQFIFQYYEKEERGRGNFPDRFSARQFPNYSSELNVNALLLGDSALYLCASSLAMISINYNEQFFGPGTRLTVL.